This T cell receptor (beta chain) was sequenced during a study of cytomegalovirus exposure and HLA in healthy donors. Study findings and constraints: Investigators reported 150 to 200 TCR beta chains as tied to cytomegalovirus. Reported performance of the classifier showed diagnosis of cytomegalovirus status with high specificity and sensitivity.

As regards this clone: Its target is unknown.

Data came from immunoSEQ multiplex PCR; TCRdb stores just in-frame clones and leaves some out. The repertoire includes 70,000 to 80,000 clones, approximately 94% of them detected once, and roughly 3.3% sits in the top ten. There are 11 residues in the CDR3. V lost 5 bases to trimming and J lost 8 bases, with 7 bases between them. Germline V gene lookup returns CDR1 MDHEN and CDR2 SYDVKM. The chain combines TRBV28 with TRBJ2-1; D is undetermined. This receptor was taken from a woman between 18 and 30 years old in good health and CMV-seropositive. Specimen: PBMCs. This CDR3 reads CASSLSDEQFF. DNA for the CDR3: TGTGCCAGCAGTCTGAGCGATGAGCAGTTCTTC.